A single T cell receptor beta chain is shown here with its context. Its target is not known. The record originates from a study of cytomegalovirus exposure and HLA in healthy donors. General study results and limits: Earlier results showed most TCR beta V segments being productive about 87% or about 30% of the time. Information on immune exposure was restricted to one variable (CMV serostatus). Reports state that TCR beta sequences accurately predicted most subjects' HLA-A and HLA-B alleles.

The PCR ran on 60 Vbeta and 13 Jbeta primers. Authors' processing steps: Later reanalysis found around 74 million unique TCR beta chains, about 11 million of them shared. Data came from immunoSEQ multiplex PCR; TCRdb stores just in-frame clones and leaves some out. V and J calls and clone size come straight from that table; D and trimming were deduced from the DNA. The table has 75,000 to 100,000 clones, approximately 74% seen once. In germline, CDR1 is ENHRY, CDR2 SYGVKD. This CDR3 contains 18 residues. Losses at the gene ends were 3 bases for V and 6 bases for J; bases not matched to a gene: 15. Sample: PBMCs. The rearrangement links TRBV10-3 to TRBJ1-5, with 9 bases identical to TRBD1. The origin of this receptor is a female donor in good health and CMV-seropositive. In nucleotides, the CDR3 is TGTGCCATCAGTGATCGTGACGGGAGACAGGGGGGTCTTCAGCCCCAGCATTTT. It is translated as CAISDRDGRQGGLQPQHF.